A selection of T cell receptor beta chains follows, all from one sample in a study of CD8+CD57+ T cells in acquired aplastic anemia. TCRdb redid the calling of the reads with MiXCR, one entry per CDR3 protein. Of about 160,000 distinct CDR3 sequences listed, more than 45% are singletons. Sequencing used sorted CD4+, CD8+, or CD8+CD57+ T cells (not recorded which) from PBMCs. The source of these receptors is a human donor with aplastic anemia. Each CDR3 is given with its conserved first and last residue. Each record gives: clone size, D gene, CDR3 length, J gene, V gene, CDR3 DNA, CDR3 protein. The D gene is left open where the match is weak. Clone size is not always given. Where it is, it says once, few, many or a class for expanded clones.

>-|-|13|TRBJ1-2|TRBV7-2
TGTGCCAGCAGCTTAAATTACAACTATGGCTACACCTTC
CASSLNYNYGYTF
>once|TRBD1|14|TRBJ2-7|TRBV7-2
TGTGCCAGCAGCTTAGCCTCGACAGGGGAAGAGCAGTACTTC
CASSLASTGEEQYF
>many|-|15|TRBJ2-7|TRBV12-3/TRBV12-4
TGTGCCAGCAGTTCAGGGACCGACGGCACCTACGAGCAGTACTTC
CASSSGTDGTYEQYF
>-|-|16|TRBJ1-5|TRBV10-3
TGTGCCGTCAGTGGGTCAAACTCCCGAGGCAATCAGCCCCAGCATTTT
CAVSGSNSRGNQPQHF
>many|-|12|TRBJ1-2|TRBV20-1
TGCAGTGCTAGTCGGGGGTCGGAGGGCTACACCTTC
CSASRGSEGYTF
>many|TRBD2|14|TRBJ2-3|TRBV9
TGTGCCAGCAGCGTAAAAGTTCTAGCGGAACGGCAGTATTTT
CASSVKVLAERQYF
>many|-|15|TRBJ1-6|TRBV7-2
TGTGCCAGCAGCTCGGGAATCCCGAATAATTCACCCCTCCACTTT
CASSSGIPNNSPLHF
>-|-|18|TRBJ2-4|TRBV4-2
TGTGCCAGCAGCCAAGATGTGGCGGTAGCGATAGCCAAAAACATTCAGTACTTC
CASSQDVAVAIAKNIQYF
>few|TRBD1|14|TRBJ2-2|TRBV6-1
TGTGCCACTTCGACGGGACAGCACACCGGGGAGCTGTTTTTT
CATSTGQHTGELFF
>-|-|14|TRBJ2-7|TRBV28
TGTGCCAGCAGTTTCGGTGGAGCAACCTACGGGCAGTACTTC
CASSFGGATYGQYF
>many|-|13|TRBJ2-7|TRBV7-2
TGTGCCAGCAGCACGAAAGGGGCCTACGAGCAGTACTTC
CASSTKGAYEQYF
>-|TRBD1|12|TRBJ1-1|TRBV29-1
TGCAGCGCCCAGACAGGGACCACTGAAGCTTTCTTT
CSAQTGTTEAFF
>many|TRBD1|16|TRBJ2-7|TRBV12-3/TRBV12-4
TGTGCCAGCAGTCTTGCTAGGGGGCTTAGCTCCTACGAGCAGTACTTC
CASSLARGLSSYEQYF
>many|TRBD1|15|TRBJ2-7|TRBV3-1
TGTGCCAGCAGCCTGTGGGGACAGGGGGCGGGTGAGCAGTACTTC
CASSLWGQGAGEQYF
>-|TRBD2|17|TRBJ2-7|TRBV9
TGTGCCAGCAGCCCGGGGACTAGCCTTAGGAGCTCCTACGAGCAGTACTTC
CASSPGTSLRSSYEQYF
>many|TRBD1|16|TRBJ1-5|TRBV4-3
TGTGCCAGCAGCCAAGATGGGACAGGGGGCAATCAGCCCCAGCATTTT
CASSQDGTGGNQPQHF
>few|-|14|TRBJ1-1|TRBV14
TGTGCCAGCAGCCAGAGGGGGGGGGTCACTGAAGCTTTCTTT
CASSQRGGVTEAFF
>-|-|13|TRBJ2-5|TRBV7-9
TGTGCCGGCAGCTTAAGGTACCAAGAGACCCAGTACTTC
CAGSLRYQETQYF
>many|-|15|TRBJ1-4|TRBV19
TGTGCCAGTAGTATAGGGGGGTCAGGCGTCGAAAAACTGTTTTTT
CASSIGGSGVEKLFF
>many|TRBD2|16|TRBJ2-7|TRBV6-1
TGTGCCAGCGGGCCTAGCGGGATAGAACCTTCCTACGAGCAGTACTTC
CASGPSGIEPSYEQYF
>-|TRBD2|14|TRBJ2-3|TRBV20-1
TGCAGTGCTGGTAGCGGGAGTCCCGTTGGTACGCAGTATTTT
CSAGSGSPVGTQYF
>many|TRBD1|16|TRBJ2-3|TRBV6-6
TGTGCCAGCAGTTACGTCGGGGCAGGGGGCAGAGATACGCAGTATTTT
CASSYVGAGGRDTQYF
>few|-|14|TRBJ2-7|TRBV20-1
TGCAGTGCTAGAGAAGCGGTACGGATGTACGAGCAGTACTTC
CSAREAVRMYEQYF
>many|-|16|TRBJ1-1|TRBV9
TGTGCCAGCAGCGTAGACCCTTCCCGCGGGACCACTGAAGCTTTCTTT
CASSVDPSRGTTEAFF
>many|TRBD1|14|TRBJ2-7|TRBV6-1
TGTGCCAGCAGTGAAGGGACAGGGTTATACGAGCAGTACTTC
CASSEGTGLYEQYF
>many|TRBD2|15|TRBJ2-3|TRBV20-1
TGCAGTGCTCATCTGACTAGCGGATTCACAGATACGCAGTATTTT
CSAHLTSGFTDTQYF
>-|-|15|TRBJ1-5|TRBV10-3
TGTGCCATCAGTGTTGGGGTAGAAAGCAATCAGCCCCAGCATTTT
CAISVGVESNQPQHF
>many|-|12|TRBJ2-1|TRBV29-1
TGCAGCACCAAACAGGGCAGCAATGAGCAGTTCTTC
CSTKQGSNEQFF
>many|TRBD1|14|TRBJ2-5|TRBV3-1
TGTGCCAGCAGCCACACCGACAGGGGGGAGACCCAGTACTTC
CASSHTDRGETQYF
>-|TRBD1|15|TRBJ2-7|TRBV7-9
TGTGCCAGCAGCTTGGATGGGACAGGGGGGGACGAGCAGTACTTC
CASSLDGTGGDEQYF
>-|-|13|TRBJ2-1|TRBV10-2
TGCGCCAGCAGTGAGTCTACTGCCAATGAGCAGTTCTTC
CASSESTANEQFF
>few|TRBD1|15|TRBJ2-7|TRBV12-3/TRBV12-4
TGTGCCAGCAGTTCAGACAGGGCAGGCTACTACGAGCAGTACTTC
CASSSDRAGYYEQYF
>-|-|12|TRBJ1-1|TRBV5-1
TGCGCCAGCAGCCTAGAAGGGGTTGAAGCTTTCTTT
CASSLEGVEAFF
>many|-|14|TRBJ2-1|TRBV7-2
TGTGCCAGCAGCACCACCAGGGATGAGGCTGAGCAGTTCTTC
CASSTTRDEAEQFF
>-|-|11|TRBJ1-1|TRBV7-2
TGTGCCAGCAGCTTAGCCGGTGAAGCTTTCTTT
CASSLAGEAFF
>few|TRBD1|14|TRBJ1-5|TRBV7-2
TGTGCCAGCAGCCTGACAGGGGGTGAACAGCCCCAGCATTTT
CASSLTGGEQPQHF
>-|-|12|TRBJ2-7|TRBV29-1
TGCAGCGCCCTGACAGGACCCTACGAGCAGTACTTC
CSALTGPYEQYF
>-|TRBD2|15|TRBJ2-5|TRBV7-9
TGTGCCAGCAGCTTATATCCGGGAGGAAGGGAGACCCAGTACTTC
CASSLYPGGRETQYF